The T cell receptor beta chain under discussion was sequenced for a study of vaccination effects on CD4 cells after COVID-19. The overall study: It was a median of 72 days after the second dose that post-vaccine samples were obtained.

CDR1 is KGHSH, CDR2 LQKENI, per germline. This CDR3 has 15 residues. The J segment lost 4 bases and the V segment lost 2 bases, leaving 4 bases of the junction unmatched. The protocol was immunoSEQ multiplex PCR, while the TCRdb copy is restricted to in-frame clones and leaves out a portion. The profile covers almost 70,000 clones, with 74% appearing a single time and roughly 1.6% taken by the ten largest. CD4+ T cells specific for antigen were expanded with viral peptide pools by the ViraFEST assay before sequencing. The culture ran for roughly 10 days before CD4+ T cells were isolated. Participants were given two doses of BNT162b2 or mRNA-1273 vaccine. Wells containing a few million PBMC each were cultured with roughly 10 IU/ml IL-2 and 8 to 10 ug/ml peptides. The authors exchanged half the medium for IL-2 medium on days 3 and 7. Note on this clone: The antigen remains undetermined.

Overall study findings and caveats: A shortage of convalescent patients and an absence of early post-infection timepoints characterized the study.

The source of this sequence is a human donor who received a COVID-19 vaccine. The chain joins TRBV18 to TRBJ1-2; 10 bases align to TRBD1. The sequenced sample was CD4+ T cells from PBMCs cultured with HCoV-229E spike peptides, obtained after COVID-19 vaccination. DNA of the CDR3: TGTGCCAGCTCACCAGGGGGACAGGGGATCTATGGCTACACCTTC. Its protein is CASSPGGQGIYGYTF.